The present T cell receptor (beta chain) was sequenced within a study of T cell responses to AZD1222 COVID-19 vaccine. General study points: Close to half of spike-specific TCRs reportedly recognize unmutated variant regions. The study found Spike-specific TCR breadth and depth rose after two AZD1222 doses. Donors were chiefly white British, with a greater number of females, and clonal diversity was perhaps underestimated.

As concerns this clone: Antigen unknown.

Here immunoSEQ multiplex PCR was the method, and the copy in TCRdb shows in-frame clones only, minus some. This sample has around 67,000 clones, with 83% found just once. The clonotype was recovered from an adult who received the AZD1222 COVID-19 vaccine. The specimen comprised peripheral blood, sampled 28 days after the second AZD1222 dose.

Here the CDR3 DNA reads TGTGCCAGCAGTGGGACAGTCTACTACGAGCAGTACTTC. It codes for CASSGTVYYEQYF. The J gene is TRBJ2-7, the V gene TRBV2; maybe TRBD1 (6 bases). Germline assignment: CDR1 SNHLY and CDR2 FYNNEI. Trimming took off 4 bases at V and 3 bases at J, with 10 bases between the two ends. The CDR3 is 13 residues long.